Listed below are T cell receptor beta chains from one sample, sequenced in a study of blood T cell repertoires in COVID-19. Clones were read by immunoSEQ multiplex PCR, and TCRdb kept only the in-frame ones, dropping some. Of 75,000 to 100,000 clones detected, 86% appear once; the ten largest clones hold about 1.7%. Specimen: peripheral blood. Every receptor here comes from a man at least 80 years old with acute or convalescent COVID-19. Each CDR3 is given with its conserved first and last residue. D genes are given only for firm matches. Size is omitted from some rows. Given values are once, few, many or a class for expanded clones.

>NA|NA|TRBV6-5|TRBJ1-6
TGTGCCAGCAGTTCCAAGGGGGGGGACTATAATTCACCCCTCCACTTT
CASSSKGGDYNSPLHF
>NA|NA|TRBV7-9|TRBJ2-1
TGTGCCAGCAGCTTAATCGATGAGCAGTTCTTC
CASSLIDEQFF
>NA|TRBD2|TRBV3-1/TRBV3-2|TRBJ2-4
TGTGCCAGCAGCCTACCGGGACTAGCGGGGATTCAGTACTTC
CASSLPGLAGIQYF
>NA|NA|TRBV14|TRBJ1-1
TGTGCCAGCAGCCAAGATTATCGTTCGACAGGCTTGAACACTGAAGCTTTCTTT
CASSQDYRSTGLNTEAFF
>NA|TRBD1|TRBV28|TRBJ2-7
TGTGCCGCCGCCGGGACAGGGGCCCGGGAGCAGTACTTC
CAAAGTGAREQYF
>NA|NA|TRBV28|TRBJ1-2
TGTGCCAGCAGTTTCCGTTCAGGGAATAACTATGGCTACACCTTC
CASSFRSGNNYGYTF
>NA|TRBD1|TRBV19|TRBJ2-5
TGTGCCAGTAGTATAGGGGGACAGGTACAAGAGACCCAGTACTTC
CASSIGGQVQETQYF
>few|TRBD1|TRBV18|TRBJ1-5
TGTGCCAGCTCAACCGACAGGGTTAGCAATCAGCCCCAGCATTTT
CASSTDRVSNQPQHF
>NA|TRBD2|TRBV6-5|TRBJ2-1
TGTGCCAGCAAAGGACTAGCGAGATCCTACAATGAGCAGTTCTTC
CASKGLARSYNEQFF
>NA|TRBD1|TRBV19|TRBJ2-5
TGTGCCAGTAGTTACAGGGGAGAGACCCAGTACTTC
CASSYRGETQYF
>once|TRBD1|TRBV6-6|TRBJ2-7
TGTGCCAGCAGTTACGTGACAGGGGGCAGGTACGAGCAGTACTTC
CASSYVTGGRYEQYF
>NA|NA|TRBV7-2|TRBJ2-1
TGTGCCACCAGCGCTAGCCGTAACAATGAGCAGTTCTTC
CATSASRNNEQFF
>NA|TRBD1|TRBV6-5|TRBJ1-6
TGTGCCAGCAGTTACTCAGACAGGGTCGGTTCACCCCTCCACTTT
CASSYSDRVGSPLHF
>few|NA|TRBV3-1/TRBV3-2|TRBJ2-3
TGTGCCAGCAGCCAAGCAGGGGGCACAGATACGCAGTATTTT
CASSQAGGTDTQYF
>NA|TRBD1|TRBV28|TRBJ2-2
TGTGCCAGCAGAGACAGGGTCCCGAACACCGGGGAGCTGTTTTTT
CASRDRVPNTGELFF
>NA|TRBD2|TRBV9|TRBJ2-1
TGTGCCAGCAGCGTAGTTACTAGCGGGAGGGATGAGCAGTTCTTC
CASSVVTSGRDEQFF
>few|TRBD2|TRBV9|TRBJ2-1
TGTGCCAGCAGCGTAGTAGCGGGAGGGAGTGAGCAGTTCTTC
CASSVVAGGSEQFF
>NA|TRBD2|TRBV3-1/TRBV3-2|TRBJ2-1
TGTGCCAGCAGCCACCTAGCGGGAAGCTCCTACAATGAGCAGTTCTTC
CASSHLAGSSYNEQFF
>NA|NA|TRBV11-2|TRBJ2-5
TGTGCCAGCAGCCCCCAGGGTTTTGGATCCGAGACCCAGTACTTC
CASSPQGFGSETQYF
>NA|NA|TRBV5-1|TRBJ2-1
TGCGCCAGCAGCCTAGGTCTGATCAACAATGAGCAGTTCTTC
CASSLGLINNEQFF
>NA|NA|TRBV2|TRBJ2-3
TGTGCCAGCAGTGAGTACGGGTTGGGCACAGATACGCAGTATTTT
CASSEYGLGTDTQYF
>NA|TRBD1|TRBV6-5|TRBJ2-1
TGTGCCAGCAGTTACTTTGGGGACAGGGGGCAGCATGAGCAGTTCTTC
CASSYFGDRGQHEQFF
>NA|NA|TRBV9|TRBJ2-7
TGTGCCAGCAGCCCCTCTACAGCATTCTACGAGCAGTACTTC
CASSPSTAFYEQYF
>NA|TRBD1|TRBV4-1|TRBJ2-5
TGCGCCAGCAGCCAGGCCGGGACAGGGTTGGAGACCCAGTACTTC
CASSQAGTGLETQYF
>NA|NA|TRBV24-1|TRBJ1-5
TGTGCCACCAGTGATCGGACAGACGGCCCCAATCAGCCCCAGCATTTT
CATSDRTDGPNQPQHF
>NA|TRBD1|TRBV5-1|TRBJ2-3
TGCGCCAGCAGCTCTCAAATTCGACAGGGGCCAGATACGCAGTATTTT
CASSSQIRQGPDTQYF
>NA|NA|TRBV29-1|TRBJ2-3
TGCAGCGTTACAGTCACAGATACGCAGTATTTT
CSVTVTDTQYF
>NA|NA|TRBV6-1|TRBJ2-1
TGTGCCAGCAGTGAAGGGGCAGGGGAGCACAATGAGCAGTTCTTC
CASSEGAGEHNEQFF
>NA|TRBD2|TRBV10-3|TRBJ2-2
TGTGCCATCAGTGAGCCGGGACTAGCGGCGAACACCGGGGAGCTGTTTTTT
CAISEPGLAANTGELFF
>NA|NA|TRBV6-4|TRBJ1-2
TGTGCCAGCAGGTCTGGGCAGTTCTACACCTTC
CASRSGQFYTF
>NA|NA|TRBV7-2|TRBJ2-3
TGTGCCAGCAGCTTAGTAGGCAGGACAGATACGCAGTATTTT
CASSLVGRTDTQYF
>NA|TRBD1|TRBV19|TRBJ2-2
TGTGCCAGTACCCCCTGGCTGGGGCAGGGGGACACCGGGGAGCTGTTTTTT
CASTPWLGQGDTGELFF
>once|NA|TRBV5-1|TRBJ1-3
TGCGCCAGCAGCTCCGACCCGAGGGGGTTTATGAGTCCGAACACCATATATTTT
CASSSDPRGFMSPNTIYF
>once|NA|TRBV9|TRBJ2-7
TGTGCCAGCAGCTCTAGTGGCGGGTCCTACGAGCAGTACTTC
CASSSSGGSYEQYF
>NA|NA|TRBV24-1|TRBJ2-1
TGTGCCACCAGTGATCGTACAGGGTTGGCTGGGTACAATGAGCAGTTCTTC
CATSDRTGLAGYNEQFF
>NA|NA|TRBV11-2|TRBJ2-4
TGTGCCAGCAGCCCAGGAAGGGGAGCCAAAAACATTCAGTACTTC
CASSPGRGAKNIQYF
>NA|TRBD1|TRBV2|TRBJ2-2
TGTGCCAGCAGTGCATATCCGACAGGGGGTGGTTGGACCGGGGAGCTGTTTTTT
CASSAYPTGGGWTGELFF
>NA|NA|TRBV18|TRBJ1-1
TGTGCCAGCTCACCACCGAACAGGGAGAACACTGAAGCTTTCTTT
CASSPPNRENTEAFF
>few|TRBD1|TRBV6-6|TRBJ2-7
TGTGCCAGCAGTTACGTATGGGACAGGGTCCGGGAGCAGTACTTC
CASSYVWDRVREQYF
>NA|TRBD1|TRBV27|TRBJ2-1
TGTGCCAGCAGGACGTCAGGGGGATCCTACAATGAGCAGTTCTTC
CASRTSGGSYNEQFF
>NA|NA|TRBV5-6|TRBJ1-2
TGTGCCAGCAGCTTTGTAGTAGCGGACTATGGCTACACCTTC
CASSFVVADYGYTF
>NA|TRBD1|TRBV2|TRBJ1-1
TGTGCCAGCAGTGCTCCCCCCGGGACAGGGGAGGGCTACACTGAAGCTTTCTTT
CASSAPPGTGEGYTEAFF
>NA|TRBD1|TRBV30|TRBJ2-2
TGTGCCTGGAGTGTTAGGGGGCTCTCGAACACCGGGGAGCTGTTTTTT
CAWSVRGLSNTGELFF
>NA|NA|TRBV3-1/TRBV3-2|TRBJ1-5
TGTGCCAGCAGCGTACAGGGTAGCAATCAGCCCCAGCATTTT
CASSVQGSNQPQHF
>NA|NA|TRBV6-5|TRBJ1-1
TGTGCCAGCAGTTATGGGTCGGGGAACACTGAAGCTTTCTTT
CASSYGSGNTEAFF
>NA|NA|TRBV5-1|TRBJ2-5
TGCGCCAGCACTCACTTCACGAGGGGCCGGGAGGAGACCCAGTACTTC
CASTHFTRGREETQYF
>NA|NA|TRBV11-2|TRBJ2-5
TGTGCCAGCAGGCATGCAGGGGAGCAAGAGACCCAGTACTTC
CASRHAGEQETQYF
>NA|NA|TRBV4-2|TRBJ2-7
TGTGCCAGCAGCCAAGAAACCCGGGTCGGTCTAGACTACGAGCAGTACTTC
CASSQETRVGLDYEQYF
>NA|TRBD1|TRBV27|TRBJ2-7
TGTGCCAGCAGTGTACAGGGGGCGAGGGACGAGCAGTACTTC
CASSVQGARDEQYF
>NA|TRBD1|TRBV9|TRBJ1-1
TGTGCCAGCAGCGTAGGACAGGGAGTCACTGAAGCTTTCTTT
CASSVGQGVTEAFF
>NA|NA|TRBV12-3/TRBV12-4|TRBJ1-1
TGTGCCAGCAGCCTCCGGGGGAACACTGAAGCTTTCTTT
CASSLRGNTEAFF
>NA|TRBD1|TRBV3-1/TRBV3-2|TRBJ2-7
TGTGCCAGCAGCCGGCCCGGGACAGCGGCCTACGAGCAGTACTTC
CASSRPGTAAYEQYF